These 19 T cell receptor beta chains were all obtained from the same sample, sequenced in a study of blood T cell repertoires in COVID-19. Method: immunoSEQ multiplex PCR; TCRdb's copy keeps in-frame clones and lacks some. Counted here are 250,000 or so clones, roughly 89% occurring once; the ten biggest clones make up just under 0.95%. The sample comprised peripheral blood. These receptors came from a woman aged 40 to 50 who had recovered from COVID-19.

A remark on this clone: Within the sample, other DNA sequences also encode this same CDR3. The rearrangement joins TRBV5-1 to TRBJ2-1; 8 nucleotides match TRBD2. There are 15 residues in the CDR3. Per the germline V gene, CDR1 is SGHRS and CDR2 is YFSETQ. The V gene end was trimmed by 0 bases and the J gene end by 2 bases; junction bases not matched to a gene: 1. The CDR3 sequence is CASSLVAGTYNEQFF. The CDR3, as DNA: TGCGCCAGCAGCTTGGTAGCGGGGACCTACAATGAGCAGTTCTTC.

V usage is TRBV20-1 and J usage is TRBJ2-1; 7 bases are shared with TRBD2. This CDR3 comprises 11 residues. V gave up 3 bases and J gave up 9 bases; unmatched junction bases: 2. Germline V lookup: CDR1 DFQATT, CDR2 SNEGSKA (reference sequence). The CDR3 DNA follows: TGCAGTGCTAGTCGCGGGAGTGAGCAGTTCTTC. Translated: CSASRGSEQFF.

This chain links TRBV6-6 with TRBJ2-1, with 13 bases identical to TRBD2. Germline V CDR1 and CDR2: MNHNY, SVGAGI (reference sequence). The CDR3 runs to 16 residues. The J segment lost 7 bases and the V segment lost 2 bases, leaving 5 bases of the junction unmatched. The CDR3 DNA reads as TGTGCCAGCAGTTACGGGGGACTAGCGGGGACGAATGAGCAGTTCTTC. It encodes CASSYGGLAGTNEQFF.

The rearrangement links TRBV29-1 to TRBJ2-3, with TRBD1 as a possible D gene (5 bases). V was clipped by 1 base and J by 6 bases, with 14 bases between them. CDR1 and CDR2 (germline): SQVTM, ANQGSEA. CDR3 length: 14 amino acids. The CDR3 spells CSVEGGGFSDTQYF. As DNA, the CDR3 is TGCAGCGTTGAAGGGGGCGGTTTTTCGGATACGCAGTATTTT.

The sample holds a few counts of this clone. CDR3 region: CASSQEYRGTSGNYEQYF. The CDR3 DNA is TGTGCCAGCAGCCAAGAATATAGGGGGACTAGCGGGAACTACGAGCAGTACTTC. The chain employs TRBV4-2 and TRBJ2-7; 13 bases agree with TRBD2. The length of the CDR3 is 18 residues. J gave up 3 bases and V 0 bases, and 8 bases lay outside the gene matches. In germline, CDR1 is LGHNA, CDR2 YNFKEQ.

The chain combines TRBV7-3 with TRBJ2-1; the match to TRBD2 covers 11 bases. Germline CDR1 is SGHTA and CDR2 is FQGTGA. V was pared by 5 bases and J by 8 bases, with 11 bases of the junction left unmatched. The CDR3 is 16 residues long. CDR3 in DNA: TGTGCCAGCAGCCTACGTAGCGGGAGGGAAGTCGATGAGCAGTTCTTC. The encoded protein is CASSLRSGREVDEQFF. Combining the CDR3 with reference TRBV7-3 and TRBJ2-1 gives the whole variable domain GAGVSQTPSNKVTEKGKYVELRCDPISGHTALYWYRQSLGQGPEFLIYFQGTGAADDSGLPNDRFFAVRPEGSVSTLKIQRTERGDSAVYLCASSLRSGREVDEQFFGPGTRLTVL.

For this clone: An end of the junction does not agree with germline; a read error may underlie this. The V and J genes are TRBV2 and TRBJ2-7; TRBD2 matches 7 bases. Germline values: CDR1 SNHLY, CDR2 FYNNEI. The CDR3 has 14 residues. The CDR3 loop is CASRPLREGRGENF. The CDR3 DNA follows: TGTGCCAGCAGGCCTTTGAGGGAGGGCCGAGGCGAAAACTTC.

The rearrangement uses TRBV19 and TRBJ1-1, with D unclear. The CDR3 consists of 15 residues. Trimming removed 5 bases at V and 5 bases at J, with 18 bases between. Per the germline V gene, CDR1 is LNHDA and CDR2 is SQIVND (reference sequence). CDR3 residues: CASSSREHPGTEAFF. The CDR3 coding sequence is TGTGCCAGTAGTTCGCGGGAACACCCGGGGACTGAAGCTTTCTTT. Variable domain in full (rest from reference TRBV19 and TRBJ1-1): DGGITQSPKYLFRKEGQNVTLSCEQNLNHDAMYWYRQDPGQGLRLIYYSQIVNDFQKGDIAEGYSVSREKKESFPLTVTSAQKNPTAFYLCASSSREHPGTEAFFGQGTRLTVV.

The CDR3 region has the DNA TGTGCCAGCAGCTTAACCCGACTAGCGGGGCAAAGTGAGCAGTTCTTC. Protein product: CASSLTRLAGQSEQFF. V and J are TRBV7-3 and TRBJ2-1, with 11 nucleotides matching TRBD2. The length of the CDR3 is 16 residues. V shed 0 bases, J shed 9 bases, and the junction held 7 bases outside the gene matches. Per germline, CDR1 SGHTA and CDR2 FQGTGA.

The CDR3 nucleotides are TGTGCCAGCAGCGGCGGACTAGCGGGATCTTGGAACACCGGGGAGCTGTTTTTT. This encodes CASSGGLAGSWNTGELFF. This rearrangement joins TRBV9 to TRBJ2-2, with 12 bases that match TRBD2. After removal of 3 bases from V and 1 base from J, the junction contained 7 bases not matched to a gene. Per germline, CDR1 SGDLS and CDR2 YYNGEE. This CDR3 region has 18 residues. Full variable domain (missing parts from reference TRBV9 and TRBJ2-2): DSGVTQTPKHLITATGQRVTLRCSPRSGDLSVYWYQQSLDQGLQFLIQYYNGEERAKGNILERFSAQQFPDLHSELNLSSLELGDSALYFCASSGGLAGSWNTGELFFGEGSRLTVL.

CDR3 in DNA: TGCAGCGTTGACGAAAGCTCCCTTAGCTATGGCTACACCTTC. Its protein is CSVDESSLSYGYTF. The chain has TRBV29-1 and TRBJ1-2, with D unclear. This CDR3 region has 14 residues. V lost 3 bases and J lost 4, with 15 bases in between. Looked up from germline, CDR1 is SQVTM and CDR2 is ANQGSEA. The full variable domain, with the rest looked up from reference TRBV29-1 and TRBJ1-2, is SAVISQKPSRDICQRGTSLTIQCQVDSQVTMMFWYRQQPGQSLTLIATANQGSEATYESGFVIDKFPISRPNLTFSTLTVSNMSPEDSSIYLCSVDESSLSYGYTFGSGTRLTVV.

The count of this clone is one. The rearrangement uses TRBV28 and TRBJ1-3; D is possibly TRBD1 (6 bases). Germline loops: CDR1 MDHEN, CDR2 SYDVKM. The CDR3 is 15 amino acids. Trimming removed 3 bases from V and 3 bases from J, with 12 bases in between. The DNA for the CDR3 is TGTGCCAGCAGTTTGGCGGGGGCTGGTGGAAACACCATATATTTT. Translation: CASSLAGAGGNTIYF.

The J gene is TRBJ2-7, the V gene TRBV3-1 (or the pseudogene TRBV3-2); 12 nucleotides align to TRBD2. The CDR3 spans 14 residues. Per the germline V gene, CDR1 is LGHDT and CDR2 is YNNKEL (reference sequence). Trimming at V came to 3 bases and at J to 6 bases, leaving 3 bases not matched to a gene. This CDR3 reads CASSQTSGSGEQYF. As DNA, the CDR3 is TGTGCCAGCAGCCAGACTAGCGGGAGTGGCGAGCAGTACTTC.

This clone was observed once. The chain carries TRBV24-1 and TRBJ2-5, with TRBD2 as a possible D gene (5 bases). Per germline, CDR1 KGHDR and CDR2 SFDVKD. The CDR3 covers 16 residues. V was shortened by 3 bases and J by 5 bases, with 18 bases between the two germline ends. For the CDR3, the DNA is TGTGCCACCAGTGATGGCGACTACCAGGTAGGGGAGACCCAGTACTTC. Translation gives CATSDGDYQVGETQYF.

The rearrangement uses TRBV6-2 or TRBV6-3 and TRBJ2-2; D may be TRBD1 (6 bases). This CDR3 region has 20 residues. Germline V lookup: CDR1 MNHEY, CDR2 SVGEGT. The V end lost 2 bases, the J end lost 1 base, and 23 bases lay between the germline ends. In DNA, the CDR3 is TGTGCCAGCAGTTACGCGCTCAGGGACAACCGAATTATGAACACCGGGGAGCTGTTTTTT. The encoded protein is CASSYALRDNRIMNTGELFF.

The genes are TRBV10-3 and TRBJ1-5; 10 bases line up with TRBD1. The V segment lost 5 bases and the J segment 7 bases; nucleotides outside the gene matches: 8. Germline V gene data show CDR1 as ENHRY and CDR2 as SYGVKD. This CDR3 is built from 15 residues. The CDR3, as DNA: TGTGCCATCAGTAAGGGGACAGGGGTCGGCCAGCCCCAGCATTTT. Its protein is CAISKGTGVGQPQHF.

The V gene is TRBV5-5, the J gene TRBJ1-1; tentative D call: TRBD1 (5 bases). This CDR3 spans 14 amino acids. Germline CDR1 reads SGHKS; CDR2 reads YYEKEE (reference sequence). Trimming shortened V by 6 bases and J by 0 bases, and 12 bases separated the two germline ends. The CDR3 region is CASTLWGVNTEAFF. The CDR3 DNA reads as TGTGCCAGCACCCTTTGGGGGGTGAACACTGAAGCTTTCTTT.

This clone has just one count. V is TRBV7-8 and J is TRBJ1-1, with 10 bases that match TRBD1. Per germline, CDR1 SGHVS and CDR2 FQNEAQ. The V segment lost 7 bases and the J segment 11 bases; nucleotides outside the gene matches: 7. The CDR3 consists of 12 residues. CDR3 in amino acids: CASTRQGARAFF. The CDR3 DNA reads TGTGCCAGCACGAGACAGGGGGCGCGGGCTTTCTTT.

The genes are TRBV9 and TRBJ2-7; no reliable D call. Germline V CDR1 and CDR2: SGDLS, YYNGEE. The CDR3 covers 15 residues. V shed 0 bases and J shed 2 bases, with 12 bases lying between them. CDR3 in amino acids: CASSVGPQEPYEQYF. Written as DNA, the CDR3 is TGTGCCAGCAGCGTAGGGCCGCAAGAACCCTACGAGCAGTACTTC.